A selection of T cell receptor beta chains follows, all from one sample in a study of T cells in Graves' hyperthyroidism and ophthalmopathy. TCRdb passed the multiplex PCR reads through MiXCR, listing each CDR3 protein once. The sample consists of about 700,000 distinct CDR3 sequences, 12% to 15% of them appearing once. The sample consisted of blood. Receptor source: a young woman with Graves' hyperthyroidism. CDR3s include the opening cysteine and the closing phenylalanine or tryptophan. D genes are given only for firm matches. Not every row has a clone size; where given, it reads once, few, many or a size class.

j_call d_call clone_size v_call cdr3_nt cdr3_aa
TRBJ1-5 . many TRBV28 TGTGCCAGCAGTCCGGGACCGGGGTTTTCATCACCCCAGCATTTT CASSPGPGFSSPQHF
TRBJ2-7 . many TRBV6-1 TGTGCCAGCAGCCAGACCGGGCACGAGCAGTACTTC CASSQTGHEQYF
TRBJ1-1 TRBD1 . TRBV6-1 TGTGCCAGCCGTAGGGCGGACAGGGAGAAGACTGAAGCTTTCTTT CASRRADREKTEAFF
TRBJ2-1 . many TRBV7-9 TGTGCCAGCAGCACGGACAGTCTAACGGGGGAGCAGTTCTTC CASSTDSLTGEQFF
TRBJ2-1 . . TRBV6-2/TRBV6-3 TGTGCCAGCAGTCACTTTCAGCGGAGCTCCTACAATGAGCAGTTCTTC CASSHFQRSSYNEQFF
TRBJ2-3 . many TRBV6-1 TGTGCCAGCAGTTATAGGGGCACAGATACGCAGTATTTT CASSYRGTDTQYF
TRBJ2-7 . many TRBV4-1 TGCGCCAGCAGCCTGTGGGGCAGGGGGGACTACGAGCAGTACTTC CASSLWGRGDYEQYF
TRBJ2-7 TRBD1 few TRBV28 TGTGCCAGCAGCCCGTTTAGGGGACAGACTAACTACGAGCAGTACTTC CASSPFRGQTNYEQYF
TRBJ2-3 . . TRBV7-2 TGTGCCAGCAGCTTTAACTGGGATACGCAGTATTTT CASSFNWDTQYF
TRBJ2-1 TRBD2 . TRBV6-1 TGTGCCAGCAGCCACGGACTAGCGGCCAAATACAATGAGCAGTTCTTC CASSHGLAAKYNEQFF
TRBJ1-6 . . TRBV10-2 TGCGCCAGCAGTGAGAGGGGACCGCGAAATTCACCCCTCCACTTT CASSERGPRNSPLHF
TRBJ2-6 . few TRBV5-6 TGTGCCAGCAGCCGGACAGAACCTCTTGGGGCCAACGTCCTGACTTTC CASSRTEPLGANVLTF
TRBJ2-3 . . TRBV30 TGTGCCTGGAGTGTGGAGGACTTTGATACGCAGTATTTT CAWSVEDFDTQYF
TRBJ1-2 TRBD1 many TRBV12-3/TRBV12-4 TGTGCCAGCAGGGGGACAGCGACCTATGGCTACACCTTC CASRGTATYGYTF
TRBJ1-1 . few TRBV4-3 TGCGCCAGCAGCCCAGGTTTCAACACTGAAGCTTTCTTT CASSPGFNTEAFF
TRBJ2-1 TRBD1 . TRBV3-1 TGTGCCAGCAGCCCCTTGACAGGGTACAATGAGCAGTTCTTC CASSPLTGYNEQFF
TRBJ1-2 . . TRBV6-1 TGTGCCAGCAGTGAAGGTCTTCCGGGTTCGTGGTATGGCTACACCTTC CASSEGLPGSWYGYTF
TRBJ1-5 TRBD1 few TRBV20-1 TGCAGTGCTAGAGAAGGACAGGGGAATCAGCCCCAGCATTTT CSAREGQGNQPQHF
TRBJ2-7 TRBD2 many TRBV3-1 TGTGCCAGCAGTCGGACTAGCGGGAATTACGAGCAGTACTTC CASSRTSGNYEQYF
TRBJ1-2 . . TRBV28 TGTGCCAGCAGGTCTGGGGGGAACTATGGCTACACCTTC CASRSGGNYGYTF